This record looks at one T cell receptor beta chain sequence and its context. Its antigen remains unknown. Since all of the isolated RNA was reverse transcribed, expressed TCRB transcripts were what got sequenced. The data were produced by immunoSEQ multiplex PCR, yet TCRdb's version contains in-frame clones alone and is incomplete. Among hundreds of thousands of clones listed, more than 12% were seen once. The record originates from a study of beta chain features in type 1 diabetes. Overall study findings and caveats: When Type 1 diabetes patients were examined, their TCRB CDR3s proved moderately but significantly shorter in all four CD4+ subsets.

The germline CDR1 and CDR2 sequences are SGHRS and YFSETQ. The CDR3 spans 15 residues. Trimming at V came to 4 bases and at J to 4 bases, leaving 8 bases not matched to a gene. The receptor was isolated from a man aged 18 to 29 with type 1 diabetes. The chain uses TRBV5-1 and TRBJ2-5, with 9 bases identical to TRBD1. Sequenced input: naive CD4+ T cells from blood. CDR3 coding DNA: TGCGCCAGCAGCGTAACAGGGGGCCCCGGAGAGACCCAGTACTTC. Its protein is CASSVTGGPGETQYF.